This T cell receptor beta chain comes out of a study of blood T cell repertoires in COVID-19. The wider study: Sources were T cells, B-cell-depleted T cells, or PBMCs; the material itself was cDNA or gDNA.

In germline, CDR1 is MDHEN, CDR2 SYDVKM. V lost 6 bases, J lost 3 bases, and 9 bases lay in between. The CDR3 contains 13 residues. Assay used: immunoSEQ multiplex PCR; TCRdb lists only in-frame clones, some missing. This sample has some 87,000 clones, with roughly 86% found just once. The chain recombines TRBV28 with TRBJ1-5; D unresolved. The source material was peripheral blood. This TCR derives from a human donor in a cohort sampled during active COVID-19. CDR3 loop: CASRKSLNQPQHF. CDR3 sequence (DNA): TGTGCCAGCAGAAAAAGCCTCAATCAGCCCCAGCATTTT. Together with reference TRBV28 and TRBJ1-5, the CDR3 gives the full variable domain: DVKVTQSSRYLVKRTGEKVFLECVQDMDHENMFWYRQDPGLGLRLIYFSYDVKMKEKGDIPEGYSVSREKKERFSLILESASTNQTSMYLCASRKSLNQPQHFGDGTRLSIL.